The text below deals with one T cell receptor beta chain. The specificity of this receptor is unknown. Per-nucleotide qualities are absent, and no much larger clonotype sits a single base away. This sample stems from a study of cytomegalovirus exposure and HLA in healthy donors (dated by TCRdb to the late 2010s). About the full investigation: A later analysis indicated that the 90 to 150 validation repertoires were generated on the platform also employed for the 650 to 850 repertoires of the first cohort. The study aimed to test whether cataloging public T cell receptors could reveal signatures of past pathogen exposure. A separate validation cohort of about 110 different subjects was used in addition to the approximately 700-subject first cohort. To predict cytomegalovirus infection status, the study combined high-throughput TCR immunosequencing, statistical association of individual TCRs with disease status, and machine learning.

On the study overall, not on this receptor specifically: Three of the identified cytomegalovirus-associated TCR beta chains were confirmed in vitro to be specific for cytomegalovirus antigens. Subsequent analysis determined that TCRs grouped into clusters in the first cohort also showed a tendency toward co-occurrence across the 90 to 150 validation repertoires, and approximately 94% of cluster scores exceeded 0. The validation cohort had no HLA typing available for a later analysis, so co-occurrence within that cohort was assessed over all 130 or so repertoires. It was suggested by the authors that the approach could potentially be generalized to other disease states and immunological phenotypes. The study listed 150 to 200 TCR beta chains as associated with cytomegalovirus. While some public TCRs were present in many individuals, most TCR sequences turned up only very rarely across donors. Cytomegalovirus status was reported to be diagnosed by the classifier with high specificity and sensitivity in both the original and validation cohorts.

Libraries were prepared through the immunoSEQ multiplex PCR assay. The published analysis was carried out like this. A statistical classification framework was built to diagnose cytomegalovirus status from the catalog of TCR beta chain sequences. TCRdb provides this immuneACCESS table in a form limited to in-frame rearrangements. Some clones are lacking; in checked studies, under half of them reflect an unresolved V gene, and why the rest are absent is not known. V, J and clone size were drawn from that table, and D and trimming were deduced from the DNA. The sample table contains roughly 110,000 clones; only one count was recorded for 88% of them. 1.8% of the sample is held by the ten biggest clonotypes. Donors formed part of the validation cohort, which comprised 120 or so subjects and was distinct from the first cohort of 550 to 850 subjects. CDR1 MNHNS and CDR2 SASEGT were looked up in the germline V gene. The CDR3 covers 13 residues, taking in both the cysteine and the phenylalanine. Only the CDR3 DNA stays, 39 bases, in frame from base 1. Trimmed from V: 6 bases; trimmed from J: 7 bases; junction bases lacking a gene match: 5.

This chain is built from TRBV6-1 and TRBJ1-4, with 7 junctional bases fitting TRBD1. This receptor was taken from a young woman in good health and CMV-seropositive. The sequenced material came from PBMCs. The bases are TGTGCCAGCAGGACTAACAGGGGTGAAAAACTGTTTTTT. Translated, it reads CASRTNRGEKLFF.